Sequencing of this T cell receptor beta chain was carried out in a study of T cells after yellow fever vaccination. General study points: Abundant clonotypes (contaminants from the bulk population) could be present in FACS-sorted repertoires.

In TCRdb, the 5' RACE reads were re-called with MiXCR into one record per CDR3 protein. This table has 500,000 to 650,000 distinct CDR3 sequences, about a sixth appearing once. This CDR3 spans 13 amino acids. Germline values: CDR1 KGHSH, CDR2 LQKENI. Trimming cost V 8 bases and J 11 bases, with 21 bases left between them. Of note for this clonotype: The antigen is undetermined.

The TCR was taken from a man between 18 and 35 years old who received the YFV17D yellow fever vaccine. The chain has TRBV18 and TRBJ1-1, with D perhaps matching TRBD1 (6 bases). The specimen was PBMCs, collected about 5 days after the first yellow fever vaccination. This chain's CDR3 is CASKPEGDQGAFF. CDR3 in DNA: TGTGCCAGCAAGCCAGAGGGCGATCAGGGGGCTTTCTTT.